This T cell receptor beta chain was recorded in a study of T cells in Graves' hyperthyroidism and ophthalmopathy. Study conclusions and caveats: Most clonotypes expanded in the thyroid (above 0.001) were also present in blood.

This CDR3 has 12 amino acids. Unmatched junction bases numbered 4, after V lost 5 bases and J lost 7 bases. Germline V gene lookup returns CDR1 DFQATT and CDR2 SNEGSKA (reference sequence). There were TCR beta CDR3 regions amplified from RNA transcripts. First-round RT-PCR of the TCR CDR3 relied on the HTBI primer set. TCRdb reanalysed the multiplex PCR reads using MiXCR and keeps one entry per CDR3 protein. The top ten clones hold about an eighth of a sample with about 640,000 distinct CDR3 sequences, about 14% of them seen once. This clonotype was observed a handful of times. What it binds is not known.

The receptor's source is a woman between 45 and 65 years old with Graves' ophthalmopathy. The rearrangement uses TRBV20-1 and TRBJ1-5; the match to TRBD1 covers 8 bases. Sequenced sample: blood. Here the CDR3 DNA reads TGCAGTGCTGGCGACAGGGGCCAGCCCCAGCATTTT. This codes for CSAGDRGQPQHF.